What follows are 23 T cell receptor beta chains derived from one specimen sequenced in a study of glioma-infiltrating T cells. Amplification of TCR alpha and beta CDR3 regions from RNA used iRepertoire nested multiplex PCR. TCRdb analysed the multiplex PCR reads with MiXCR anew, one entry per CDR3 protein. The sample contains about 380,000 distinct CDR3 sequences, roughly 41% of which appear only once. Specimen: glioma tissue, nonneoplastic brain tissue, or PBMCs (not recorded which). The receptors come from a human donor with low-grade glioma or glioblastoma, undergoing nonglioma brain surgery, or in good health (not recorded which).

This clonotype was recorded a few times. The V gene is TRBV15, the J gene TRBJ2-1; 8 nucleotides align to TRBD1. Germline CDR1 and CDR2: LNHNV and YYDKDF (reference sequence). This CDR3 has 13 amino acids. The junction had 2 bases not matched to a gene; V was cut back by 3 bases and J by 7 bases. This CDR3 reads CATSSWTGNEQFF. The CDR3 DNA follows: TGTGCCACCAGCAGTTGGACAGGGAATGAGCAGTTCTTC.

Worth noting for this clonotype: A read error may be the cause here, since a much bigger clone is one base away. The rearrangement joins TRBV6-1 to TRBJ2-7, with D perhaps being TRBD1 or TRBD2 (5 bases each). The CDR3 loop spans 17 amino acids. Germline V lookup: CDR1 MNHNS, CDR2 SASEGT. This CDR3 is CAGSPRPGPLTSYEQYF. The CDR3 DNA follows: TGTGCCGGCAGTCCCAGGCCGGGACCACTAACCTCCTACGAGCAGTACTTC.

This clonotype appeared a single time. A read error is possible here, since a much larger clone lies one base away. The chain is built from TRBV3-1 and TRBJ1-2, with D possibly being TRBD1 (6 bases). This CDR3 region has 14 residues. Per the germline V gene, CDR1 is LGHDT and CDR2 is YNNKEL (reference sequence). The CDR3 sequence: CASSPWGPDYRYTF. Written as DNA, the CDR3 is TGTGCCAGCAGCCCTTGGGGGCCCGACTATCGCTACACCTTC.

The J gene is TRBJ2-1, the V gene TRBV7-3; D is undetermined. This CDR3 contains 12 residues. V dropped 4 bases and J dropped 10 bases, with 11 bases sitting between them. Germline V gene lookup returns CDR1 SGHTA and CDR2 FQGTGA. The CDR3 region is CASSSPLGEQFF. In DNA form, the CDR3 reads TGTGCCAGCAGCTCACCGCTCGGAGAGCAGTTCTTC.

The chain joins TRBV18 to TRBJ2-3, with D perhaps matching TRBD1 or TRBD2 (5 bases each). V was pared by 5 bases and J by 4 bases, with 13 bases between. This CDR3 is built from 14 residues. The germline CDR1 and CDR2 sequences are KGHSH and LQKENI. The CDR3 bases are TGTGCCAGCTCATCAACTCGGGACCCAGATACGCAGTATTTT. Its protein product is CASSSTRDPDTQYF.

This chain connects TRBV6-6 to TRBJ1-4; 11 positions match TRBD1. Germline CDR1 MNHNY, CDR2 SVGAGI (reference sequence). The CDR3 consists of 15 residues. After removal of 0 bases from V and 8 bases from J, the junction contained 2 bases not matched to a gene. The CDR3: CASSYSGQGEEKLFF. The CDR3 nucleotides read TGTGCCAGCAGTTACTCGGGACAGGGGGAAGAAAAACTGTTTTTT.

This clonotype came up a few times. In DNA form, the CDR3 reads TGCAGTGCTAGGCGGAGGGACAGGGGCGGCACTGAAGCTTTCTTT. It translates to CSARRRDRGGTEAFF. The chain employs TRBV20-1 and TRBJ1-1; 10 bases line up with TRBD1. Germline V gene sequence: CDR1 DFQATT, CDR2 SNEGSKA (reference sequence). The CDR3 loop spans 15 amino acids. V dropped 3 bases and J dropped 4; count of bases not matched to a gene: 8.

This chain connects TRBV12-5 to TRBJ2-3, with D tentatively TRBD1 (5 bases). CDR1 is LGHNT, CDR2 FRNRAP, per germline. The CDR3 consists of 16 residues. The germline V and J ends were trimmed by 6 bases and 3 bases, with 19 bases remaining between them. Here the CDR3 reads CASGTGLGATTDTQYF. The CDR3 coding sequence is TGTGCTAGTGGCACCGGCCTTGGGGCCACTACAGATACGCAGTATTTT.

This clonotype has only a few counts. This sequence joins TRBV7-2 and TRBJ2-1, with 9 bases identical to TRBD1. With 5 bases clipped from V and 5 bases from J, the junction kept 7 bases outside the gene matches. Germline V gives CDR1 SGHTA, CDR2 FQGNSA. The CDR3 covers 15 residues. The chain's CDR3 is CASSTRQGGDNEQFF. Here the CDR3 DNA reads TGTGCCAGCAGCACACGACAGGGGGGGGACAATGAGCAGTTCTTC.

This clonotype has just a few counts. J is TRBJ2-1 and V is TRBV4-2; D not certain. The CDR3 extends over 14 amino acids. Trimming pared 0 bases from V and 5 bases from J, leaving 8 bases between. Per the germline V gene, CDR1 is LGHNA and CDR2 is YNFKEQ. This CDR3 is CASSQDQLNNEQFF. CDR3 DNA sequence: TGTGCCAGCAGCCAAGATCAATTAAACAATGAGCAGTTCTTC.

J is TRBJ1-4 and V is TRBV4-1; possibly TRBD1 for D (5 bases). Trimming took off 1 base at V and 9 bases at J, with 15 bases between the two ends. The CDR3 is made up of 15 amino acids. Germline CDR1 is MGHRA and CDR2 is YSYEKL. CDR3 region: CASSQAGTGNKKLFF. For the CDR3, the DNA is TGCGCCAGCAGCCAAGCCGGGACGGGGAATAAAAAACTGTTTTTT.

This chain joins TRBV20-1 and TRBJ1-3; D is possibly TRBD1 (6 bases). The germline CDR1 and CDR2 sequences are DFQATT and SNEGSKA (reference sequence). The length of the CDR3 is 15 residues. Trimming removed 4 bases from V and 2 bases from J, with 15 bases in between. The CDR3 here is CSATPLRGPGNTIYF. CDR3 bases: TGCAGTGCTACCCCACTACGGGGGCCTGGAAACACCATATATTTT.

This clonotype was found many times. The rearrangement uses TRBV6-1 and TRBJ1-5; 7 bases agree with TRBD1. The CDR3 is made up of 17 amino acids. From germline, CDR1 is MNHNS and CDR2 SASEGT. The V segment lost 8 bases and the J segment 3 bases; nucleotides outside the gene matches: 16. Written as DNA, the CDR3 is TGTGCCAGCTGTCCGAGCAGGGGGGCCACATCCAATCAGCCCCAGCATTTT. It translates to CASCPSRGATSNQPQHF.

This clonotype was seen repeatedly, ten times or more. The chain employs TRBV27 and TRBJ2-1, with 7 bases identical to TRBD1. Per the germline V gene, CDR1 is MNHEY and CDR2 is SMNVEV (reference sequence). The trim removed 4 bases at V and 8 bases at J, leaving 8 bases unmatched. The CDR3 is 14 amino acids. The CDR3 DNA reads as TGTGCCAGCAGTTCGTATAACAGGGGCCATGAGCAGTTCTTC. Translating gives CASSSYNRGHEQFF.

In its sample, this clonotype was seen many times. V usage is TRBV20-1 and J usage is TRBJ2-7; 8 nucleotides match TRBD1. This CDR3 spans 14 amino acids. In germline, CDR1 is DFQATT, CDR2 SNEGSKA (reference sequence). The V segment lost 2 bases and the J segment 5 bases; nucleotides outside the gene matches: 8. The chain's CDR3 is CSARSRQGRHEQYF. Here the CDR3 DNA reads TGCAGTGCTAGAAGCAGACAGGGGCGCCACGAGCAGTACTTC.

The V and J genes are TRBV20-1 and TRBJ2-1; 9 positions match TRBD2. V was clipped by 3 bases and J by 0 bases; unmatched bases: 9. CDR1 is DFQATT and CDR2 is SNEGSKA in the germline V gene (reference sequence). The CDR3 extends over 17 amino acids. CDR3 residues: CSASLLAGLSSYNEQFF. CDR3 nucleotide sequence: TGCAGTGCTAGTTTACTAGCGGGTTTAAGCTCCTACAATGAGCAGTTCTTC.

Turning to this clonotype: Being one base from a much bigger clone, this may be a read error. V usage is TRBV10-3 and J usage is TRBJ1-5; D might be TRBD1 (5 bases). Looked up from germline, CDR1 is ENHRY and CDR2 is SYGVKD. With 10 bases removed from V and 7 bases from J, the gap between germline ends came to 20 bases. The CDR3 has 14 amino acids. The CDR3 region has the DNA TGTGCCACGACACAGGACGTCAATTTGCAGCCCCAGCATTTT. Translated: CATTQDVNLQPQHF.

The CDR3 DNA is TGCAGTACTAACCAGGGGAGCTACGAGCAGTACTTC. The encoded protein is CSTNQGSYEQYF. This chain links TRBV20-1 with TRBJ2-7; perhaps TRBD1 as D (6 bases). This CDR3 is built from 12 residues. Trimming left V 8 bases short and J 3 bases short, with 14 bases between. Germline CDR1 and CDR2: DFQATT and SNEGSKA (reference sequence).

The sample holds a few counts of this clonotype. The chain joins TRBV27 to TRBJ2-2; TRBD2 aligns across 7 bases. From germline, CDR1 is MNHEY and CDR2 SMNVEV (reference sequence). The V segment lost 1 base and the J segment 7 bases; nucleotides outside the gene matches: 12. The CDR3 has 17 amino acids. In nucleotides, the CDR3 is TGTGCCAGCAGTTTATTATCTTTTGGGACTATAATCGGGGAGCTGTTTTTT. Its translation is CASSLLSFGTIIGELFF.

There are a few counts of this clonotype. The rearrangement uses TRBV7-2 and TRBJ1-5, with 11 bases lining up with TRBD1. The germline CDR1 and CDR2 sequences are SGHTA and FQGNSA. V was clipped by 5 bases and J by 2 bases; unmatched bases: 5. The CDR3 sequence is 16 residues long. The CDR3, as DNA: TGTGCCAGCAGCAAGGACAGGGGGCAGGGCAATCAGCCCCAGCATTTT. Translated, it gives CASSKDRGQGNQPQHF.

The rearrangement joins TRBV3-1 to TRBJ2-7; 10 bases align to TRBD2. CDR3 length: 15 amino acids. Germline trimming cut 0 bases from V and 3 bases from J; bases unmatched to any gene: 2. The germline CDR1 and CDR2 sequences are LGHDT and YNNKEL (reference sequence). The CDR3 sequence is CASSQERTSGYEQYF. Here the CDR3 DNA reads TGTGCCAGCAGCCAAGAACGGACTAGCGGCTACGAGCAGTACTTC.

This clonotype occurred once. The chain employs TRBV3-1 and TRBJ2-2; the D is unclear. The germline CDR1 and CDR2 sequences are LGHDT and YNNKEL (reference sequence). The CDR3 runs 15 residues. Trimming shortened V by 4 bases and J by 2 bases, and 11 bases separated the two germline ends. CDR3 sequence (DNA): TGTGCCAGCAGCCCCCGTTACACTAACACCGGGGAGCTGTTTTTT. Amino acid sequence: CASSPRYTNTGELFF.

This clonotype was detected only a few times. The V gene is TRBV12-3 or TRBV12-4, the J gene TRBJ1-2; D uncertain. CDR3 length equals 12 residues. V shed 7 bases and J shed 7 bases, with 13 bases lying between them. The CDR3 DNA reads TGTGCCAGCACCACGGACGGGTCTGGCTACACCTTC. It translates to CASTTDGSGYTF.